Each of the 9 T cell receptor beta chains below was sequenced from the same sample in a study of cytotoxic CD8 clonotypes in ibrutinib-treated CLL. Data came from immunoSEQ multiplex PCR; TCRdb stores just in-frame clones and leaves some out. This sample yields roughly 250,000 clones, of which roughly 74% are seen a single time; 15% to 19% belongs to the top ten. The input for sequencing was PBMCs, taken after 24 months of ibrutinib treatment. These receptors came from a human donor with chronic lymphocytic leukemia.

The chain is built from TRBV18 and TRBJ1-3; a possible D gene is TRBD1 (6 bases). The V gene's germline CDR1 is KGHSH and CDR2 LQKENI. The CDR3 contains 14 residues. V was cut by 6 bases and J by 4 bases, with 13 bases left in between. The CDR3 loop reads CASSIDRSGNTIYF. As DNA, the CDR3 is TGTGCCAGCTCTATCGACAGGTCAGGAAACACCATATATTTT.

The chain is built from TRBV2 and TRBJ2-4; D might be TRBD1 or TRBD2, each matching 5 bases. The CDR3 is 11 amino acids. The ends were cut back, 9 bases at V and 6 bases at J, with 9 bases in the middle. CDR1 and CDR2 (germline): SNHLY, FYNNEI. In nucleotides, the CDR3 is TGTGCCAGAAGGGACCTAAACATTCAGTACTTC. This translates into CARRDLNIQYF. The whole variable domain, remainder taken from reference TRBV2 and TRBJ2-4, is EPEVTQTPSHQVTQMGQEVILRCVPISNHLYFYWYRQILGQKVEFLVSFYNNEISEKSEIFDDQFSVERPDGSNFTLKIRSTKLEDSAMYFCARRDLNIQYFGAGTRLSVL.

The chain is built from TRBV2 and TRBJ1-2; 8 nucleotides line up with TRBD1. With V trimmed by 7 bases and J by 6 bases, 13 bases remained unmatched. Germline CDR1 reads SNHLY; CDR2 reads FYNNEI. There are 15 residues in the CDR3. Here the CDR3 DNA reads TGTGCCAGCAAAGCTACAGGACAGGGTAGTGATGGCTACACCTTC. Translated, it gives CASKATGQGSDGYTF.

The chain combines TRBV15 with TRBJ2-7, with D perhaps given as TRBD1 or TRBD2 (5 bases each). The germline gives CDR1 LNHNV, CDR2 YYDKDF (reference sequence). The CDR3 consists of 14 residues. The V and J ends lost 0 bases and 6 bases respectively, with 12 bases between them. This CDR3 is CATSRDLGTIEQYF. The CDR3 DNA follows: TGTGCCACCAGCAGAGATCTAGGGACCATCGAGCAGTACTTC.

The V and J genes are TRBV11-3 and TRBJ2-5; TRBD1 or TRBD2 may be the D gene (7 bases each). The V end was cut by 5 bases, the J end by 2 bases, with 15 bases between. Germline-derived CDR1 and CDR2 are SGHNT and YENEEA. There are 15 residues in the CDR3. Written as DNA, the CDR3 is TGTGCCAGCAGCCCTAGAGCGGGACAGCAAGAGACCCAGTACTTC. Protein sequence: CASSPRAGQQETQYF.

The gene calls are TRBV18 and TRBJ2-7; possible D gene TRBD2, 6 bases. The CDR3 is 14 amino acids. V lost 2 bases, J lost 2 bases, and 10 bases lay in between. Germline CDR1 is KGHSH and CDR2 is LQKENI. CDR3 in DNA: TGTGCCAGCTCACCATCTTCGGGAGCCTACGAGCAGTACTTC. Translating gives CASSPSSGAYEQYF.

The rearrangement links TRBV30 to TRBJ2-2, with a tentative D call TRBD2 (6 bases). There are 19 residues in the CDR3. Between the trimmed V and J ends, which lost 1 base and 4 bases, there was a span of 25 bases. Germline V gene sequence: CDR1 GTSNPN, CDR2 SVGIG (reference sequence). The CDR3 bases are TGTGCCTGGAGTGATTGGGTCGGTAGTGTCGGGAGCCCCACCGGGGAGCTGTTTTTT. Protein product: CAWSDWVGSVGSPTGELFF.

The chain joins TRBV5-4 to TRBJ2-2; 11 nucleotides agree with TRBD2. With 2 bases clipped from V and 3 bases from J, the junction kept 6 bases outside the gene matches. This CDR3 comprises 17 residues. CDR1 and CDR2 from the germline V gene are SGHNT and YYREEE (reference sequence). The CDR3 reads CASSLGGTSGHTGELFF. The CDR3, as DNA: TGTGCCAGCAGCTTAGGGGGGACTAGCGGCCACACCGGGGAGCTGTTTTTT.

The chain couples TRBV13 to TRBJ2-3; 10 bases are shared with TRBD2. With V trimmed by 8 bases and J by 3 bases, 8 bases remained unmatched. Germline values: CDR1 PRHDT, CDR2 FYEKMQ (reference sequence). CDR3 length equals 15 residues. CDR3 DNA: TGTGCCAGCGCTAGCGGGAGTCTGAGGACAGATACGCAGTATTTT. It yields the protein CASASGSLRTDTQYF.